The clone carrying this TCR beta chain occurred many times. The data are from a study of T cells in Graves' hyperthyroidism and ophthalmopathy. The CDR3 extends over 15 amino acids. CDR1 is KGHSH, CDR2 LQKENI, per germline. V lost 1 base to trimming and J lost 7 bases; unmatched junction nucleotides: 3. There were TCR beta CDR3 regions amplified from RNA transcripts. TCR CDR3 regions were first amplified by RT-PCR with HTBI primers. TCRdb reprocessed the multiplex PCR reads via MiXCR and lists one record per CDR3 protein. The data contain about 640,000 distinct CDR3 sequences, 20% of them singletons. The chain recombines TRBV18 with TRBJ1-6, with TRBD1 matching over 8 bases. Sequenced input: blood. This TCR came from a man in his thirties or forties with Graves' ophthalmopathy. The chain's CDR3 is CASSPQGQENSPLHF. For the CDR3, the DNA is TGTGCCAGCTCACCACAGGGACAGGAGAATTCACCCCTCCACTTT.